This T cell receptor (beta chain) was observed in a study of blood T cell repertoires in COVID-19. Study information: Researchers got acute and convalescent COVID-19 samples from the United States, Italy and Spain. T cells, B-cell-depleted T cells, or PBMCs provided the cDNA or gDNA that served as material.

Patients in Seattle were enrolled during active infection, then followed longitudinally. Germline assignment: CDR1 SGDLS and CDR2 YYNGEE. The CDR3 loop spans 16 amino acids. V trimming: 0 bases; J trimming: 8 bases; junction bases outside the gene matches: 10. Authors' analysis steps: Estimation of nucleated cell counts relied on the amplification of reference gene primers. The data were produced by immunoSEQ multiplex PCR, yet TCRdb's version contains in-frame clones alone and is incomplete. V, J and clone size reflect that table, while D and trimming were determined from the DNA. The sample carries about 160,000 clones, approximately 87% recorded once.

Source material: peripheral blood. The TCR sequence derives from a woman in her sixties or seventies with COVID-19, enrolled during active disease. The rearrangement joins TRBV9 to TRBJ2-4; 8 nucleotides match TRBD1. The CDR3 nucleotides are TGTGCCAGCAGCGTAGAAGCTCAGGGGGCAGGGGACATTCAGTACTTC. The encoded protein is CASSVEAQGAGDIQYF.